This T cell receptor beta chain is drawn from a study of T-cell memory formation after mild COVID-19 (TCRdb year 2021). Regarding the research as a whole: Most TCR sequence clusters were specific to one of the two donors. T-cell clones expanding and contracting after mild COVID-19 in two donors were tracked by longitudinal TCRalpha and TCRbeta repertoire sequencing. Two young, previously healthy adult volunteers made up the cohort, one male and one female. Overall study results and their limits: Only two mild cases were covered by the study, and larger cohorts that include severe cases with pre-infection samples were considered necessary. Contracting CD4+ clones appeared mostly in the CM and EM memory subsets, whereas CD8+ clones were enriched in EMRA. The detection of some responding clones in pre-infection memory suggests that pre-existing cross-reactive memory T cells joined the SARS-CoV-2 response. The second-wave clones that peaked on day 37 were not confirmed to be SARS-CoV-2 specific. Clones that contracted from day 15 to 85 showed balanced CD4/CD8 phenotypes, whereas a second wave of clones that expanded from day 15 to 37 leaned towards CD4+.

The instrument was an Illumina NovaSeq 6000. cDNA libraries for TCRalpha and TCRbeta were prepared by 5'RACE using constant-segment primers, with sample barcodes and unique molecular identifiers added. RNA was extracted from every sample with Trizol reagent. Library amplification was performed in two PCR steps, and a second sample barcode and Illumina TruSeq adapters were introduced in the second step. Sequencing of the libraries was done on an Illumina NovaSeq, producing 2 x 150 bp paired-end reads. The published analysis was carried out like this. With migec v1.2.7, reads were demultiplexed and then collapsed into UMI-guided consensus sequences. With mixcr v2.1.11, UMI consensuses were aligned to TRA and TRB V and J templates and assembled into clonotypes. Expanded or contracted clonotypes were those called significant by both edgeR and NoisET, with noise models trained on biological replicates. For edgeR calls, a false discovery rate-adjusted p below 0.01 and a log2 fold-change threshold of 1 were applied. As an exploratory analysis of dynamics, max-normalized trajectories of the 1000 most abundant clonotypes were examined with PCA combined with hierarchical clustering. Separately sequenced CD4+ and CD8+ repertoires were used to assign a CD4 or CD8 phenotype to each responding clone. The raw public data were reprocessed by TCRdb itself: fastp quality trimming at Q25, MiXCR clonotype calling, in-frame beta chains only. Every distinct CDR3 protein forms one entry, paired with its most common genes and DNA. The V and J calls here are based on TCRdb, not the publication. Recorded for this sample are 260,000 or so distinct CDR3 sequences; 16% of them occurred a single time. The leading ten clones occupy 22% of the sample.

PBMCs were isolated by Ficoll-Paque density gradient centrifugation. The V end loses 1 base and the J end loses 0 bases, and a stretch of 8 bases separates them. CDR1 and CDR2, looked up from the germline V gene, are SGHAT and FQNNGV. The CDR3 numbers 15 residues from cysteine through phenylalanine. Kept here is only the CDR3 DNA, which spans 45 bases and is read in frame from base 1. Comment on this clonotype: Its antigen is not yet known. The input lacks base qualities; no much larger clone sits a single base away.

The chain is assembled from TRBV11-2 and TRBJ2-3, with no D gene named confidently. The material sequenced was PBMCs or a T cell subset sorted from them (not recorded which). The TCR was taken from a young man who had mild COVID-19 (a few samples of this study predate the infection). The sample titles of this study are shuffled in the database, so cell type and time point are left out; the donor was told from shared clones. At the DNA level, the sequence is TGTGCCAGCAGCTTAGGTGTGAGGAGCACAGATACGCAGTATTTT. Translated, it reads CASSLGVRSTDTQYF.